This TCR beta chain was identified in a study of T cell responses to AZD1222 COVID-19 vaccine (dated by TCRdb to the early 2020s). The study in broad terms: AZD1222 recipients whose second dose came at about 4 weeks and those whose second dose came at about 12 weeks were combined into one group, since spike-specific TCR depth and breadth did not differ between the two schedules. A total of over 230 trial participants underwent TCR sequencing, of whom about 200 received two doses of AZD1222 and 26 received two doses of the MenACWY control vaccine. Enrollment into the trials was organized by age into subgroups of 18-55, 56-69 and 70-plus years, and those subgroups contained around 150, 28 and 57 TCR-sequenced participants, respectively. Overall study outcomes, separate from this receptor: Participants were mostly white British, with more females than males. The authors suggested clonal diversity may have been underestimated. Conclusions about previously exposed vaccinees were limited because only 5 or 6 AZD1222 recipients were SARS-CoV-2 seropositive at baseline. Reportedly, close to half of the unique spike-specific TCRs recognized epitopes lying outside the regions that are mutated in the B.1.351 and B.1.1.7 variants. A significant rise in spike-specific TCR breadth and depth was observed after two AZD1222 doses relative to day 0 and relative to MenACWY recipients. Because no day 14 peak-response samples were available, repertoires were characterized only after the peak T cell response. The vaccine-associated CD4 TCRs covered the entire spike protein, and the dominant responses fell in regions 160-218 and 743-854. The 56-69-year group was small, and its depth increase did not reach significance, likely because of low power.

Per the publication, the time point label means: baseline before first vaccination. Vaccinee samples came from UK trials COV001 and COV002, including a single-blind randomized controlled phase 2/3 trial of AZD1222 (ChAdOx1 nCoV-19) in healthy adults. For TCRbeta chain sequencing, PBMC samples were collected from trial participants at day 0 and at day 28 after the second dose. The CDR3 goes from the cysteine to the phenylalanine over 17 residues. Only the CDR3 part of the read is kept: 51 bases, read in frame from the first base. V is cut back by 5 bases and J by 4 bases, with 8 bases in the junction unmatched. CDR1 and CDR2 are read off the germline V gene as SGHTA and FQGNSA. Regarding this clone: Its antigen is currently not known. No base-level quality is on record; no much larger clone is a single base apart.

The CDR3 regions of human TCRbeta chains were subjected to immunosequencing. Per the original workflow: TCRs in the repertoires were matched against a reference library of SARS-CoV-2-specific TCRs that had been generated with the MIRA antigen-specificity platform. Breadth was defined as the fraction of unique TCRs that were SARS-CoV-2-associated. Depth was defined as the fraction of total T cells that were SARS-CoV-2-associated. Each spike-specific TCR was assigned to its reactive spike region and to a CD4 or CD8 class using the MIRA data. Log10-transformed breadth and depth values were compared by one-way ANOVA with Sidak's multiple comparisons tests. Drawn from immuneACCESS, this table holds only the in-frame rearrangements with V and J called that TCRdb kept. Clones are partly lost; checked studies trace under half to an unresolved V gene and leave the rest unexplained. D and trimming come from the DNA, and the V and J calls and clone size come from that table. The sample table contains 100,000 to 150,000 clones; only one count was recorded for 70% to 90% of them. Jointly, the top ten make up approximately 1.7% of the sample.

The sample consisted of peripheral blood, taken on day 0 of AZD1222 vaccination. The chain links TRBV7-2 with TRBJ1-6; 10 central nucleotides agree with TRBD1. The origin of this receptor is an adult in good health. The CDR3 here reads CASSPRQGAGYNSPLHF. In nucleotides, the sequence is TGTGCCAGCAGCCCCCGACAGGGGGCCGGTTATAATTCACCCCTCCACTTT.